This T cell receptor (beta chain) was identified during a study of PD-L1 blockade in urothelial cancer. Background on the study: Blood analysis took place 3 weeks (second dose) and 6 weeks after treatment start. Study-wide points: Patients with below-median pretreatment blood clonality survived longer.

Germline CDR1 is GTSNPN and CDR2 is SVGIG (reference sequence). The CDR3 is 11 amino acids. With 8 bases removed from V and 8 bases from J, the gap between germline ends came to 12 bases. Data came from immunoSEQ multiplex PCR; TCRdb stores just in-frame clones and leaves some out. The sample lists about 82,000 clones; roughly nine tenths were seen once. With respect to this clone: Its antigen remains unknown.

Each patient contributed between 1 and 8 total time points of blood mononuclear cells, pretreatment and during treatment. The chain has TRBV30 and TRBJ1-4; D ambiguous. The sample in question was PBMCs, obtained around atezolizumab (anti-PD-L1) treatment. The receptor was derived from a man between 60 and 70 years old with urothelial cancer. CDR3 in amino acids: CAVEGGEKLFF. The CDR3 coding sequence is TGTGCCGTTGAGGGTGGGGAAAAACTGTTTTTT.